This entry features one TCR beta chain sequence. The specificity of this receptor is unknown. No much larger clone exists at a distance of one base, and base qualities are not known. Deletion took 4 bases off V and 2 bases off J, with a span of 15 bases between the germline ends. The CDR3, cysteine through phenylalanine, is 15 amino acids long. Kept here is only the CDR3 DNA, which spans 45 bases and is read in frame from base 1. CDR1 and CDR2, per the germline V gene, are MDHEN and SYDVKM. This sample was taken from a study of cytomegalovirus exposure and HLA in healthy donors (dated by TCRdb to about 2017). For the wider study: In an earlier analysis of 550 to 750 of the donors, 276 Gb of sequence data and approximately 100 million unique TCR beta sequences from about 190 million T cells were reported. About 300 gigabases of sequencing data and 70 million to 95 million unique TCR sequences made up an early release that covered over 550 HLA-typed donors. Of the 350 to 450 genotyped donors, less than 85% were placed in the genetic ancestry cluster associated with self-reported Caucasian donors. The study aimed to test whether signatures of past pathogen exposure could be identified by cataloging public T cell receptors. The T cell repertoires of 550 to 850 subjects were profiled by immunosequencing and related to cytomegalovirus serostatus. Besides the first cohort of 666 subjects, a separate validation cohort made up of 120 different subjects was used. To predict cytomegalovirus infection status, the study brought together high-throughput TCR immunosequencing, statistical association of individual TCRs with disease status, and machine learning. A later analysis re-examined previously published TCR beta repertoires from 500 to 700 donors and added high-resolution HLA genotyping to investigate patterns of TCR occurrence. Rather than using new phenotypic data, the later analysis identified candidate immune exposures from TCR beta sequences and from how often those sequences occurred across donors. In an earlier analysis of 500 to 650 of the donors, high-throughput TCR beta sequencing was used to judge whether each TCR beta V gene segment behaved as functional or pseudogenic. Donor age, sex, ethnicity and CMV serostatus were collected together with the repertoire data. A later genetic analysis took genome-wide SNP genotypes for 398 of the 666 donors and used that subset as a discovery cohort. All discovery cohort repertoires had been generated on a single sequencing platform. HLA typing included class I and class II loci at four-digit resolution. Typing coverage differed by locus: A, B, C, DRB1 and DQB1 were typed in about 620-630 donors, DQA1 in about 560, DPA1 in some 600, and DPB1 in around 490. About five DR-DQ haplotypes were treated as single units for association and clustering because of strong linkage in the cohort. On average, 235,054 unique TCR beta nucleotide sequences were sequenced per donor among a few hundred genotyped donors of the cohort, with around 19% of those sequences being non-productive. Summary of the overall study and its limitations: Linkage disequilibrium might explain the correlated functional status among segregating V segments, but an unknown experimental factor could not be excluded. According to a later analysis, TCR association rates differed among HLA loci, with DRB1 alleles showing the most associated TCRs and HLA-C alleles showing the fewest. Because the 87-base-pair reads could not distinguish some IMGT-functional V segments, including TRBV6-2 and TRBV6-3, those segments were excluded. The only immune exposure information available for the cohort was CMV serostatus. According to a later analysis, parvovirus B19, influenza, CMV and Epstein-Barr virus appeared linked to several top co-occurrence clusters. In a later genetic analysis, a missense DCLRE1C variant was associated with V-gene and J-gene trimming of TCR beta chains, and the association was replicated in an independent cohort. Sequencing depth was assumed to be roughly uniform across donors in the presence/absence analyses, though that assumption may not hold. In a later analysis, HLA-associated TCR beta chains were found to be more clonally expanded and to have lower generation probabilities than equally common non-associated chains. In vitro tests confirmed that a few of the cytomegalovirus-associated TCR beta chains recognize cytomegalovirus antigens. The study gave a list of 150 to 200 TCR beta chains associated with cytomegalovirus. A further reported finding was that TCR beta sequences accurately predicted the HLA-A and HLA-B alleles for most subjects in the first cohort. A later genetic analysis reported fewer N-insertions in productive TCRs among donors in an Asian-associated ancestry cluster than the roughly 640-donor mean. At a false discovery rate of 0.05, a later analysis linked approximately 18,000 TCR beta sequences to specific HLA alleles. Because HLA typing was missing for some donors at each locus, association tests included only the typed subset. Across donors, most TCR sequences were observed very rarely, whereas some public TCRs were present in many individuals. In both the original and validation cohorts, the classifier was reported to diagnose cytomegalovirus status with high specificity and sensitivity. According to the authors, the approach could potentially be generalized to other disease states and immunological phenotypes. In an earlier analysis of some 640 of the donors, most TCR beta V segments were observed in productive rearrangements about 87% or about 30% of the time, broadly matching IMGT annotations. Assigning TCR associations to individual alleles was difficult when HLA alleles, especially DR and DQ, strongly co-occurred. Some 15 rarely observed V segments, including chromosome 9 orphons, were excluded from the earlier analysis of 550 to 700 of the donors because counts were too low. Most CMV-associated TCR beta chains appeared to be HLA-restricted in a later analysis, and the HLA associations seemed to be driven largely by CMV exposure. In this cohort, only TCR beta chains were sequenced, and detectable features were limited by the absence of alpha or paired-chain data. A cluster of highly shared sequence variants was judged likely to represent a technical artifact of the sequencing pipeline.

In total, over 600 healthy bone marrow donors made up the cohort. At the time of sampling, all cohort members were nominally healthy, though unrecorded immune exposures were likely present. The donor was CMV seronegative and was included in the group of 352 seronegative cohort members. Each donor provided a peripheral blood sample, and peripheral blood mononuclear cells were used for TCR beta sequencing. The Qiagen DNeasy Blood Extraction Kit was used to extract genomic DNA from the blood cell samples. The method was the immunoSEQ multiplex PCR assay. A mixture of 60 forward primers for TCR Vbeta segments and 13 reverse primers for TCR Jbeta segments was used in the multiplex PCR. Amplification of the CDR3 region of rearranged TCR beta genes was performed with a multiplex PCR assay on genomic DNA. The Illumina HiSeq System was used to sequence the amplified TCR beta libraries as 87-base-pair reads. The authors' pipeline ran thus. Across the 600 to 700 repertoires, a later analysis counted tens of millions of unique TCR beta chains, roughly 11 million of which were shared by at least two donors. Raw reads were error-corrected and collapsed into unique sequences by a nearest-neighbor algorithm in which closely related sequences were merged to remove PCR and sequencing errors. To assign V, D and J gene segments, CDR3 sequences were aligned to IMGT reference sequences. For a sequence to be retained, a match of at least six nucleotides was required to both a V gene segment and a J gene segment. A rearrangement counted as productive if the CDR3 had no stop codons and remained in frame with V and J, and every other rearrangement counted as non-productive. CDR3 was defined by IMGT convention, running from the second conserved V-encoded cysteine to the conserved J-encoded phenylalanine. The earlier analysis of 500 to 600 of the donors excluded sequences that lacked an unambiguous match to a single V gene segment. An earlier analysis of just under 600 of the donors called V segments functional above 56.7% productive rearrangements and segregating when the between-donor standard deviation exceeded 5%. To diagnose cytomegalovirus status from the catalog of TCR beta chain sequences, a statistical classification framework was built. In a later analysis, V and J genes were assigned by comparing TCR nucleotide sequences against IMGT/GENE-DB human TR gene sequences. Using the TCRdist pipeline, a later analysis assigned CDR3 sequences along with most-parsimonious VDJ recombination scenarios. In a later analysis, each TCR beta chain was defined by its CDR3 amino acid sequence together with its V-gene family, and reads lacking a unique V-gene family were excluded. A later analysis removed over 500 highly shared, low-generation-probability nucleotide sequences to deal with suspected cross-contamination and a sequencing artifact. In a later analysis, a clonal expansion index was calculated for each public chain from normalized within-repertoire ranks of inferred template counts. A later analysis computed generation probabilities with a VDJ recombination model fitted to out-of-frame rearrangements, and checked the results against IGoR. A later analysis scored TCR-TCR, TCR-HLA and TCR-CMV co-occurrence with hypergeometric tests, applying a repertoire-size bias correction to TCR pairs. In a later analysis, false discovery rates were estimated by permuting HLA or CMV assignments 20 times. In a later analysis, co-occurring TCRs were grouped with DBSCAN, and TCRdist sequence similarity was added when clustering was performed within HLA-allele-positive subsets. Repertoires with fewer than 30,000 or more than 120,000 public chains were left out of co-occurrence clustering, as were five repertoires with anomalous nucleotide sharing. The table comes from immuneACCESS by way of TCRdb, which keeps in-frame sequences with V and J called. Part of the clones is missing from these tables; in studies checked, under half for an unresolved V gene and the rest for unknown reasons. The V and J calls and the clone size are those of that table, but D and trimming were determined from the DNA. The table for this sample lists tens of thousands of clones; 70% to 80% of them were counted only once. The ten largest clones capture around 6.3% of the sample.

Sequencing was carried out using PBMCs. This receptor chain uses TRBV28 and TRBJ2-7; no D segment can be confidently identified. The TCR was taken from a man aged 50 or older in good health and CMV-seronegative. The CDR3 protein is CASSSPPEKTYEQYF. Read as DNA, the sequence is TGTGCCAGCAGTTCCCCGCCAGAAAAAACCTACGAGCAGTACTTC.